These T cell receptor beta chains were read from a single sample in a study of blood T cells in healthy people across ages. TCRdb passed the 5' RACE reads through MiXCR, listing each CDR3 protein once. The sample lists more than 700,000 distinct CDR3 sequences; roughly 50% were seen once. Material: blood. The receptor source for this set is a man older than 75 in good health. CDR3s include the opening cysteine and the closing phenylalanine or tryptophan. A D gene is named only where the DNA matches it firmly. A clone size is listed for some rows: how often the clone was seen (once, few, many), or a class if it is expanded.

v_gene	len	j_gene	d_gene	abundance	CDR3aa	CDR3nt
TRBV20-1	12	TRBJ2-1	.	.	CSGLLSYNEQFF	TGCAGCGGACTCCTCTCCTACAATGAGCAGTTCTTC
TRBV24-1	15	TRBJ2-5	.	few	CATSDLSAGEETQYF	TGTGCCACCAGTGATTTGTCCGCAGGGGAGGAGACCCAGTACTTC
TRBV9	13	TRBJ2-7	.	.	CASSYGVTHEQYF	TGTGCCAGCTCCTACGGGGTAACCCACGAGCAGTACTTC
TRBV29-1	12	TRBJ1-2	.	.	CSVEASLYGYTF	TGCAGCGTTGAGGCCAGTCTCTATGGCTACACCTTC
TRBV12-3/TRBV12-4	16	TRBJ2-7	.	few	CASSRGSSLSSYEQYF	TGTGCCAGCAGCCGCGGATCCAGCCTAAGCTCCTACGAGCAGTACTTC
TRBV29-1	13	TRBJ2-5	.	.	CSARGSFEETQYF	TGCAGCGCTAGGGGAAGTTTTGAGGAGACCCAGTACTTC
TRBV29-1	13	TRBJ2-5	TRBD1	.	CSVDRGSGETQYF	TGCAGCGTAGACAGGGGGTCGGGAGAGACCCAGTACTTC
TRBV4-2	17	TRBJ2-3	TRBD2	.	CASSQDKLAGNQDTQYF	TGTGCCAGCAGCCAAGATAAGCTAGCGGGTAATCAAGATACGCAGTATTTT
TRBV6-1	13	TRBJ2-7	.	many	CASSAGTAYEQYF	TGTGCCAGCAGTGCGGGGACGGCCTACGAGCAGTACTTC
TRBV12-3/TRBV12-4	12	TRBJ1-1	.	few	CASSLVSRVAFF	TGTGCCAGCAGTTTAGTGTCCAGGGTTGCTTTCTTT
TRBV10-3	14	TRBJ1-1	TRBD1	few	CASKTTGGYSRAFF	TGTGCCAGCAAAACTACAGGGGGATATTCTCGGGCTTTCTTT
TRBV3-1	19	TRBJ2-6	TRBD1	.	CASSQDIGDRVSGANVLTF	TGTGCCAGCAGCCAAGATATCGGGGACAGGGTGTCTGGGGCCAACGTCCTGACTTTC
TRBV5-6	15	TRBJ1-2	TRBD1	.	CASSERQGQGLGYTF	TGTGCCAGCAGCGAACGACAGGGCCAGGGCCTAGGCTACACCTTC
TRBV25-1	14	TRBJ2-5	.	.	CASSFSGPNNEQYF	TGTGCCAGCAGTTTCTCCGGACCCAACAATGAGCAGTACTTC
TRBV29-1	13	TRBJ1-1	TRBD1	.	CSADNRGYTEAFF	TGCAGCGCCGACAACAGGGGGTACACTGAAGCTTTCTTT
TRBV28	15	TRBJ1-5	.	.	CASSLTGRNNQPQHF	TGTGCCAGCAGCCTCACAGGGCGGAACAATCAGCCCCAGCATTTT
TRBV29-1	14	TRBJ2-7	TRBD2	.	CSVGNLAGVYEQYF	TGCAGCGTTGGGAATCTAGCGGGAGTCTACGAGCAGTACTTC
TRBV24-1	16	TRBJ2-2	TRBD2	.	CATSRDSGVNTGELFF	TGTGCCACCAGTCGGGATAGCGGGGTTAACACCGGGGAGCTGTTTTTT
TRBV6-6	13	TRBJ2-1	.	few	CASSYSMKYEQFF	TGTGCCAGCAGTTACTCTATGAAGTATGAGCAGTTCTTC
TRBV3-1	16	TRBJ2-1	.	once	CASSQGLQRIYNEQFF	TGTGCCAGCAGCCAAGGACTTCAGAGAATTTACAATGAGCAGTTCTTC
TRBV5-1	14	TRBJ1-4	.	.	CASRLGAFNEKLFF	TGCGCCAGTAGGCTCGGAGCCTTCAATGAAAAACTGTTTTTT
TRBV12-3/TRBV12-4	13	TRBJ2-5	.	.	CASSVSGVETQYF	TGTGCCAGCAGTGTGTCGGGGGTTGAGACCCAGTACTTC
TRBV5-1	16	TRBJ2-5	TRBD2	.	CASSLGASGKGETQYF	TGCGCCAGCAGCCTTGGTGCTAGCGGGAAGGGAGAGACCCAGTACTTC
TRBV20-1	13	TRBJ2-1	.	.	CSARGFSYNEQFF	TGCAGTGCTAGAGGTTTTTCCTACAATGAGCAGTTCTTC
TRBV7-9	15	TRBJ2-5	.	.	CASSPGPPSYNEQYF	TGTGCCAGCAGCCCCGGGCCGCCCTCCTACAATGAGCAGTACTTC
TRBV7-2	12	TRBJ2-7	.	.	CASSFSGTPLYF	TGTGCCAGCAGCTTTTCCGGGACCCCCCTGTACTTC
TRBV11-1	15	TRBJ2-7	TRBD2	.	CASSSSGTTSYEQYF	TGTGCCAGCAGCTCCTCCGGGACTACCTCCTACGAGCAGTACTTC
TRBV20-1	14	TRBJ2-1	TRBD2	.	CSAEMAGAINEQFF	TGCAGTGCCGAGATGGCGGGAGCTATCAATGAGCAGTTCTTC
TRBV27	14	TRBJ2-7	TRBD1	once	CASSVSGQGNEQYF	TGTGCCAGCAGTGTATCAGGACAGGGGAACGAGCAGTACTTC
TRBV5-1	13	TRBJ2-1	.	.	CASSTGPLREQFF	TGCGCCAGCAGCACGGGCCCATTAAGGGAGCAGTTCTTC
TRBV6-1	19	TRBJ2-1	TRBD2	few	CASSGPGLATMSSYNEQFF	TGTGCCAGCAGTGGGCCCGGACTAGCGACCATGAGCTCCTACAATGAGCAGTTCTTC
TRBV24-1	17	TRBJ2-2	TRBD2	few	CATSDFRLAGGPGELFF	TGTGCCACCAGTGATTTCCGACTAGCGGGAGGCCCCGGGGAGCTGTTTTTT
TRBV7-3	17	TRBJ2-3	TRBD2	.	CASSKGLAGVSGDTQYF	TGTGCCAGCAGCAAAGGGCTAGCGGGAGTTTCCGGAGATACGCAGTATTTT
TRBV20-1	15	TRBJ2-6	.	few	CSARLGDTGANVLTF	TGCAGTGCTAGGTTGGGGGACACTGGGGCCAACGTCCTGACTTTC
TRBV28	14	TRBJ2-3	TRBD2	.	CATRRVGGTDTQYF	TGTGCCACCCGGCGGGTCGGGGGGACAGATACGCAGTATTTT
TRBV13	16	TRBJ2-4	TRBD2	.	CASSLVSREKDNIQYF	TGTGCCAGCAGCTTAGTATCGCGGGAGAAAGATAACATTCAGTACTTC
TRBV29-1	14	TRBJ2-7	TRBD2	.	CSVLQREGLREQYF	TGCAGCGTTCTTCAGCGGGAGGGTCTGCGCGAGCAGTACTTC
TRBV6-2/TRBV6-3	14	TRBJ1-6	.	few	CASSPLGPNSPLHF	TGTGCCAGCAGCCCTTTGGGGCCGAATTCACCCCTCCACTTT
TRBV11-2	17	TRBJ2-7	TRBD2	.	CASSLGGRVSSIYEQYF	TGTGCCAGCAGCTTAGGGGGGAGGGTAAGCAGTATCTACGAGCAGTACTTC
TRBV6-5	16	TRBJ2-1	TRBD1	.	CASSPPGTGPGDEQFF	TGTGCCAGCAGTCCCCCCGGGACAGGTCCAGGGGATGAGCAGTTCTTC
TRBV7-9	15	TRBJ2-7	.	.	CASSPGHGGWYEQYF	TGTGCCAGCAGCCCGGGACATGGAGGATGGTACGAGCAGTACTTC
TRBV20-1	18	TRBJ2-1	.	.	CSARALVPRQYSYNEQFF	TGCAGTGCTAGAGCCCTGGTTCCTCGACAGTACTCCTACAATGAGCAGTTCTTC
TRBV6-5	14	TRBJ1-4	.	.	CASSLDRVNEKLFF	TGTGCCAGCAGCCTCGACAGAGTAAATGAAAAACTGTTTTTT
TRBV29-1	13	TRBJ2-7	TRBD1	many	CSVERDRGDEQYF	TGCAGCGTGGAACGGGACAGGGGGGACGAGCAGTACTTC
TRBV6-8	14	TRBJ2-7	TRBD2	.	CASVPAGGPYEQYF	TGTGCCAGCGTACCAGCGGGAGGGCCATACGAGCAGTACTTC
TRBV12-3/TRBV12-4	15	TRBJ2-1	TRBD2	.	CASSTGLAGVSEQFF	TGTGCCAGCAGTACGGGACTAGCGGGAGTCAGTGAGCAGTTCTTC
TRBV6-6	14	TRBJ2-1	TRBD1	few	CASTRTGPYNEQFF	TGTGCCAGTACAAGGACAGGCCCGTACAATGAGCAGTTCTTC
TRBV12-3/TRBV12-4	15	TRBJ2-3	.	.	CASSFGGISTDTQYF	TGTGCCAGCAGTTTCGGGGGAATAAGCACAGATACGCAGTATTTT
TRBV6-6	11	TRBJ1-1	.	few	CAGYLGGEAFF	TGTGCCGGCTACCTAGGGGGTGAAGCTTTCTTT
TRBV6-4	12	TRBJ2-7	.	few	CASSRTLYEQYF	TGTGCCAGCAGTCGGACACTCTACGAGCAGTACTTC
TRBV11-2	13	TRBJ2-5	TRBD2	.	CASKLAGRETQYF	TGTGCCAGCAAACTAGCGGGAAGAGAGACCCAGTACTTC
TRBV10-3	16	TRBJ2-3	TRBD2	.	CAISEPGLAGTDTQYF	TGTGCCATCAGTGAACCTGGACTAGCGGGCACAGATACGCAGTATTTT